The T cell receptor beta chain described here comes from a study of T cells in Graves' hyperthyroidism and ophthalmopathy. Overall study: Prior to any treatment, at the point of initial diagnosis, peripheral blood was collected. Study-level points and caveats: Also found in blood were most expanded thyroid clonotypes above 0.001.

There are a few counts of this clonotype. Its antigen is not identified. Template material for amplifying TCR beta CDR3 regions consisted of RNA transcripts. Primed by the HTBI set, a first-round RT-PCR was run on the TCR CDR3. TCRdb recomputed calls from the multiplex PCR reads with MiXCR, one row per CDR3 protein. The data contain about 740,000 distinct CDR3 sequences, 14% of them seen just once; the ten biggest clones take up more than 8.5%. Diagnosis of hyperthyroidism was new in patients aged 18 to 65, and its duration was under 2 months. V lost 3 bases, J lost 5 bases, and 9 bases stayed unmatched. This CDR3 region has 17 residues. Germline CDR1 is LNHDA and CDR2 is SQIVND (reference sequence).

Material for sequencing was blood. The receptor was derived from a woman aged 18-30 years with Graves' hyperthyroidism. The V and J genes are TRBV19 and TRBJ2-1; 11 positions agree with TRBD2. The CDR3 DNA follows: TGTGCCAGTAGTATGTCTAGCGGGGGGCTAGGGGACAATGAGCAGTTCTTC. Translation: CASSMSSGGLGDNEQFF.